A selection of T cell receptor beta chains follows, all from one sample in a study of blood T cells in healthy people across ages. TCRdb re-called the 5' RACE reads through MiXCR, storing one row per CDR3 protein. The table includes 1.6 million or so distinct CDR3 sequences, about 32% detected once. The specimen was blood. Receptors originate from a woman younger than 45 in good health. CDR3s include the opening cysteine and the closing phenylalanine or tryptophan. A D gene is named only where the DNA matches it firmly. Size is stated for part of the rows, as once, few or many counts, or as a class when the clone is expanded.

TRBV18	TRBJ2-7	NA	TRBD2	CASSATGTSGLYEQYF	TGTGCCAGCTCAGCAACCGGGACTAGCGGCCTCTACGAGCAGTACTTC
TRBV7-2	TRBJ2-5	few	TRBD2	CASSLMGGGQETQYF	TGTGCCAGCAGCTTAATGGGGGGGGGCCAAGAGACCCAGTACTTC
TRBV7-6	TRBJ2-1	few	TRBD2	CASSLVVAGSLRAYNEQFF	TGTGCCAGCAGCTTAGTAGTAGCGGGAAGTTTAAGGGCCTACAATGAGCAGTTCTTC
TRBV29-1	TRBJ2-5	NA	NA	CSVEDRSSGERETQYF	TGCAGCGTTGAAGATCGGTCTAGTGGGGAGAGGGAGACCCAGTACTTC
TRBV29-1	TRBJ2-3	NA	NA	CSVERAGSTDTQYF	TGCAGCGTTGAAAGGGCGGGGTCCACAGATACGCAGTATTTT
TRBV6-1	TRBJ1-5	many	TRBD1	CASSARTGVNQPQHF	TGTGCCAGCAGTGCAAGGACAGGGGTCAATCAGCCCCAGCATTTT
TRBV28	TRBJ1-5	NA	NA	CASRIQGYGQPQHF	TGTGCCAGCAGAATACAGGGTTATGGGCAGCCCCAGCATTTT
TRBV6-7	TRBJ2-1	NA	NA	CASSGPSGGGHYNEQFF	TGTGCCAGCAGTGGCCCGTCGGGCGGGGGCCATTACAATGAGCAGTTCTTC
TRBV4-2	TRBJ1-2	NA	TRBD1	CASSQWDSLSINDGYTF	TGTGCCAGCAGCCAATGGGACAGCCTCTCCATTAATGATGGCTACACCTTC
TRBV20-1	TRBJ2-3	NA	TRBD2	CSASPIGGREGQSADTQYF	TGCAGTGCTAGTCCTATTGGAGGGCGGGAGGGCCAGTCAGCAGATACGCAGTATTTT
TRBV21-1	TRBJ2-4	few	NA	CASSKVGRRNIQYF	TGTGCCAGCAGCAAAGTCGGCCGAAGGAACATTCAGTACTTC
TRBV7-9	TRBJ2-1	many	TRBD2	CASSQGTSGSNEQFF	TGTGCCAGCAGCCAGGGGACTAGCGGGAGTAATGAGCAGTTCTTC
TRBV10-2	TRBJ2-6	NA	NA	CASSDSSSGANVLTF	TGCGCCAGCAGTGACAGCTCCTCTGGGGCCAACGTCCTGACTTTC
TRBV4-2	TRBJ1-4	NA	NA	CASSEGGSDEKLFF	TGTGCCAGCAGCGAGGGGGGTTCGGATGAAAAACTGTTTTTT
TRBV4-1	TRBJ2-5	NA	TRBD1	CASSQAGQGETQYF	TGCGCCAGCAGCCAAGCGGGACAGGGAGAGACCCAGTACTTC
TRBV14	TRBJ2-3	many	NA	CASSPLTTHRGDTQYF	TGTGCCAGCAGTCCCCTCACCACCCATCGGGGAGATACGCAGTATTTT
TRBV5-1	TRBJ2-7	NA	NA	CASSLDRMYEQYF	TGCGCCAGCAGCTTGGACAGGATGTACGAGCAGTACTTC
TRBV7-8	TRBJ2-7	NA	NA	CASRLDRWGNYEQYF	TGTGCCAGCAGACTCGACAGGTGGGGGAACTACGAGCAGTACTTC
TRBV5-1	TRBJ2-2	few	NA	CASSPWSGTEDTGELFF	TGCGCCAGCAGCCCCTGGTCCGGGACTGAAGACACCGGGGAGCTGTTTTTT
TRBV11-2	TRBJ1-3	few	NA	CASSLWGRQSGNTIYF	TGTGCCAGCAGCTTATGGGGACGGCAAAGTGGAAACACCATATATTTT
TRBV4-1	TRBJ1-1	few	NA	CASSHLKGSGTEAFF	TGCGCCAGCAGCCACCTGAAGGGTTCGGGAACTGAAGCTTTCTTT
TRBV7-7	TRBJ2-5	NA	TRBD2	CASSLGPSGTIQETQYF	TGTGCCAGCAGCTTAGGTCCTAGCGGGACCATCCAAGAGACCCAGTACTTC
TRBV3-1	TRBJ2-3	few	NA	CASSQKQGPKRYF	TGTGCCAGCAGCCAGAAACAGGGTCCCAAGCGGTATTTT
TRBV24-1	TRBJ2-7	NA	NA	CATSESGFPAEQYF	TGTGCCACCAGTGAATCCGGGTTTCCTGCCGAGCAGTACTTC
TRBV6-4	TRBJ2-1	NA	TRBD2	CASSSRFVAGGPNEQFF	TGTGCCAGCAGTTCTCGGTTCGTAGCGGGAGGGCCTAATGAGCAGTTCTTC
TRBV2	TRBJ2-1	many	TRBD2	CASRPRTSGANNEQFF	TGTGCCAGCAGACCTCGGACTAGCGGGGCGAACAATGAGCAGTTCTTC
TRBV7-9	TRBJ1-2	few	TRBD1	CASSTGVNGYTF	TGTGCCAGCAGCACAGGGGTGAATGGCTACACCTTC
TRBV4-1	TRBJ2-7	few	NA	CASGPRLASSYEQYF	TGCGCCAGCGGACCCCGACTCGCGAGCTCCTACGAGCAGTACTTC
TRBV7-2	TRBJ2-1	NA	NA	CASSLGGSANEQFF	TGTGCCAGCAGTCTTGGGGGTAGTGCCAATGAGCAGTTCTTC
TRBV28	TRBJ2-1	few	TRBD2	CASSFIGGSVSYNEQFF	TGTGCCAGCAGTTTTATTGGCGGGAGTGTCTCCTACAATGAGCAGTTCTTC
TRBV7-3	TRBJ2-5	many	TRBD1	CASSLGTGGTLRETQYF	TGTGCCAGCAGCCTCGGGACAGGGGGCACTTTACGGGAGACCCAGTACTTC
TRBV20-1	TRBJ2-3	NA	TRBD2	CSAEAGTSLTDTQYF	TGCAGTGCCGAGGCCGGGACTAGTCTCACAGATACGCAGTATTTT
TRBV9	TRBJ2-3	NA	NA	CASSEFGGQSTDTQYF	TGTGCCAGCAGCGAGTTCGGGGGGCAAAGCACAGATACGCAGTATTTT
TRBV7-2	TRBJ1-1	NA	NA	CASSSPGGASTEAFF	TGTGCCAGCAGCTCGCCGGGGGGCGCGAGCACTGAAGCTTTCTTT
TRBV7-6	TRBJ2-5	NA	TRBD1	CASSSAGQGKTQYF	TGTGCCAGCAGTTCGGCGGGACAGGGAAAGACCCAGTACTTC
TRBV11-2	TRBJ2-1	NA	NA	CASSQMAPEQFF	TGTGCCAGCAGCCAAATGGCGCCTGAGCAGTTCTTC
TRBV5-1	TRBJ2-2	few	NA	CASSLVPNAGELFF	TGCGCCAGCAGCTTGGTGCCGAACGCCGGGGAGCTGTTTTTT
TRBV4-1	TRBJ1-6	NA	NA	CASNPPGRGNSPLHF	TGCGCCAGCAATCCCCCGGGCAGGGGAAATTCACCCCTCCACTTT
TRBV9	TRBJ2-2	NA	NA	CASSAARVTGELFF	TGTGCCAGCAGCGCAGCTCGGGTAACCGGGGAGCTGTTTTTT
TRBV9	TRBJ2-5	few	NA	CAGSSHVGETQYF	TGTGCCGGCAGTAGCCATGTCGGGGAGACCCAGTACTTC
TRBV5-1	TRBJ1-6	NA	NA	CASSRVSDANSPLHF	TGCGCCAGCAGCAGGGTTTCTGACGCAAATTCACCCCTCCACTTT
TRBV15	TRBJ1-1	once	TRBD1	CATSSYGRGPVNTEAFF	TGTGCCACCAGTTCCTACGGCAGGGGGCCCGTGAACACTGAAGCTTTCTTT
TRBV7-9	TRBJ1-1	NA	NA	CASSSSAGPEAFF	TGTGCCAGCAGCTCATCCGCAGGGCCTGAAGCTTTCTTT
TRBV20-1	TRBJ1-4	NA	NA	CSATLDSATNEKLFF	TGCAGTGCCACACTGGACAGTGCAACTAATGAAAAACTGTTTTTT
TRBV20-1	TRBJ1-5	NA	TRBD1	CSARGGGTGNQPQHF	TGCAGTGCCAGGGGGGGGGGCACGGGCAATCAGCCCCAGCATTTT
TRBV14	TRBJ2-5	NA	NA	CASSQDWMETQYF	TGTGCCAGCAGCCAAGACTGGATGGAGACCCAGTACTTC
TRBV20-1	TRBJ2-7	few	TRBD1	CSSGTGTGEQYF	TGCAGTTCCGGGACAGGGACTGGCGAGCAGTACTTC
TRBV27	TRBJ2-1	NA	TRBD1	CASISVGQYDEQFF	TGTGCCAGCATCTCGGTGGGACAGTACGATGAGCAGTTCTTC
TRBV20-1	TRBJ1-2	NA	TRBD1	CSKERGRGLYYGYTF	TGCAGTAAAGAGAGGGGCAGGGGGCTGTACTATGGCTACACCTTC
TRBV12-3/TRBV12-4	TRBJ1-2	few	NA	CASKGGPHGYTF	TGTGCCAGCAAGGGGGGCCCCCATGGCTACACCTTC
TRBV14	TRBJ2-5	NA	TRBD2	CASESGAGGPFLETQYF	TGTGCCAGCGAGTCTGGAGCGGGGGGGCCGTTTTTGGAGACCCAGTACTTC
TRBV27	TRBJ2-7	NA	TRBD1	CASSLSYRGTYEQYF	TGTGCCAGCAGTTTATCCTACAGGGGCACCTACGAGCAGTACTTC
TRBV4-1	TRBJ2-4	NA	TRBD2	CASSQDGASGSLAKNIPYF	TGCGCCAGCAGCCAAGATGGGGCTAGCGGTTCCCTAGCCAAAAACATTCCGTACTTC
TRBV5-1	TRBJ2-7	NA	NA	CAGSFDSAYEQYF	TGCGCCGGCAGCTTCGACAGCGCCTACGAGCAGTACTTC
TRBV27	TRBJ2-6	few	NA	CASSLTFRAGANVLTF	TGTGCCAGCAGTTTAACCTTCCGGGCTGGGGCCAACGTCCTGACTTTC
TRBV28	TRBJ1-1	NA	NA	CASSFVAGEINTEAFF	TGTGCCAGCAGTTTTGTGGCGGGAGAAATTAACACTGAAGCTTTCTTT
TRBV6-5	TRBJ1-2	NA	TRBD1	CASRATVEGAFGYTF	TGTGCCAGCAGGGCCACCGTTGAGGGGGCATTTGGCTACACCTTC
TRBV6-6	TRBJ2-5	few	TRBD2	CASSPRLASIETQYF	TGTGCCAGCAGTCCACGACTAGCTTCGATAGAGACCCAGTACTTC
TRBV2	TRBJ2-1	NA	TRBD2	CASSPRGSGGANEQFF	TGTGCCAGCAGCCCGAGGGGGAGCGGGGGGGCAAATGAGCAGTTCTTC